This section outlines one T cell receptor beta chain sequence together with its context. This specimen belongs to a study of technical replicates of blood from a handful of donors. Per germline, CDR1 MNHEY and CDR2 SVGAGI. Trimming at V came to 2 bases and at J to 6 bases, leaving 11 bases not matched to a gene. This CDR3 comprises 16 residues. Some clones are missing from TCRdb's copy, which holds only in-frame ones; the method was immunoSEQ multiplex PCR. The sample holds tens of thousands of clones, approximately 96% seen once. The source of this sequence is a human donor in good health. The specimen was T cells isolated from PBMCs. The gene calls are TRBV6-5 and TRBJ2-7; 9 bases are shared with TRBD1. The CDR3 reads CASSYGAGTGFPEQYF. In nucleotides, the CDR3 is TGTGCCAGCAGTTACGGGGCCGGGACAGGGTTTCCCGAGCAGTACTTC.